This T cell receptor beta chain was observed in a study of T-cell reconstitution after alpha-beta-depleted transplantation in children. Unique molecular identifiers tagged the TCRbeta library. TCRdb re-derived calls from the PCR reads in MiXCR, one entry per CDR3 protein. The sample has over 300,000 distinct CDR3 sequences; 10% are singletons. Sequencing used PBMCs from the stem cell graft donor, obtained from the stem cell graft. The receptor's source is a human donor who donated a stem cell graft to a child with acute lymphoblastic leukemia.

CDR3 sequence: CSARVPGGPDTQYF. The CDR3 DNA reads as TGCAGTGCTAGAGTCCCGGGAGGGCCAGATACGCAGTATTTT. The rearrangement links TRBV20-1 to TRBJ2-3; 8 nucleotides align to TRBD2. The length of the CDR3 is 14 residues. Unmatched junction bases numbered 4, after V lost 1 base and J lost 4 bases. From germline, CDR1 is DFQATT and CDR2 SNEGSKA (reference sequence).